These 32 T cell receptor beta chains came from one sample sequenced in a study of blood T cell repertoires in COVID-19. Method: immunoSEQ multiplex PCR; TCRdb's copy keeps in-frame clones and lacks some. The top ten hold more than 9% of the sample, which has around 220,000 clones, 70% to 90% seen once. The sequenced sample consisted of peripheral blood. These receptors originate from an elderly woman with acute or convalescent COVID-19.

The CDR3 sequence: CASLRQGNYGYTF. CDR3 in DNA: TGTGCCAGCCTTCGACAGGGAAACTATGGCTACACCTTC. The rearrangement links TRBV2 to TRBJ1-2; TRBD1 matches at 7 bases. Trimming removed 8 bases from V and 2 bases from J; junction bases left unmatched: 5. Germline values: CDR1 SNHLY, CDR2 FYNNEI. The length of the CDR3 is 13 residues.

This chain joins TRBV12-3 or TRBV12-4 and TRBJ1-4; 7 bases match TRBD1. Unmatched junction bases numbered 6, after V lost 6 bases and J lost 8 bases. This CDR3 has 13 residues. Here the CDR3 reads CASSQTQGEKLFF. CDR3 sequence (DNA): TGTGCCAGCAGCCAGACACAGGGGGAAAAACTGTTTTTT.

CDR3 nucleotides: TGTGCTTCGACAGGGCTTAACTATGGCTACACCTTC. Protein sequence: CASTGLNYGYTF. The chain joins TRBV28 to TRBJ1-2; 7 nucleotides agree with TRBD1. The CDR3 is made up of 12 amino acids. CDR1 is MDHEN and CDR2 is SYDVKM in the germline V gene.

The DNA for the CDR3 is TGTGCCAGCAGCTCCTCCTTGGGACTAGCGGGAAATAGCGACGATGAGCAGTTCTTC. This encodes CASSSSLGLAGNSDDEQFF. The V and J genes are TRBV5-6 and TRBJ2-1, with 13 bases identical to TRBD2. CDR3 size: 19 residues. Germline trimming cut 3 bases from V and 8 bases from J; bases unmatched to any gene: 17. CDR1 is SGHDT and CDR2 is YYEEEE in the germline V gene. Full variable domain (outside the CDR3, taken from reference TRBV5-6 and TRBJ2-1): DAGVTQSPTHLIKTRGQQVTLRCSPKSGHDTVSWYQQALGQGPQFIFQYYEEEERQRGNFPDRFSGHQFPNYSSELNVNALLLGDSALYLCASSSSLGLAGNSDDEQFFGPGTRLTVL.

The chain recombines TRBV11-3 with TRBJ2-7; the D gene is possibly TRBD1 (6 bases). The CDR3 sequence is 14 residues long. Germline V lookup: CDR1 SGHNT, CDR2 YENEEA. Trimming cost V 3 bases and J 9 bases, with 18 bases left between them. CDR3 in DNA: TGTGCCAGCAGCTTGTCAACCACAGGGATTGCGCAGTACTTC. Protein: CASSLSTTGIAQYF. The whole variable domain, filled in from reference TRBV11-3 and TRBJ2-7, reads EAGVVQSPRYKIIEKKQPVAFWCNPISGHNTLYWYLQNLGQGPELLIRYENEEAVDDSQLPKDRFSAERLKGVDSTLKIQPAELGDSAVYLCASSLSTTGIAQYFGPGTRLTVT.

CDR3 bases: TGCGCCAGCAGCCAAGGGTCTAGCGGGGGCCGGTCGACAGATACGCAGTATTTT. Protein sequence: CASSQGSSGGRSTDTQYF. V is TRBV4-3 and J is TRBJ2-3; TRBD2 matches 10 bases. Trimming took 1 base from V and 3 from J; bases not matched to a gene: 10. Germline V gene data show CDR1 as LGHNA and CDR2 as YSLEER. This CDR3 is built from 18 residues.

This clone was detected only a few times. V usage is TRBV18 and J usage is TRBJ2-3; no definite D call. The ends were cut back, 6 bases at V and 4 bases at J, with 8 bases in the middle. The CDR3 is 12 amino acids. Looked up from germline, CDR1 is KGHSH and CDR2 is LQKENI. CDR3 amino acids: CASSLQADTQYF. CDR3 bases: TGTGCCAGCTCCCTCCAGGCAGATACGCAGTATTTT.

The chain joins TRBV5-6 to TRBJ1-1; 7 nucleotides agree with TRBD1. CDR3 length: 17 residues. From germline, CDR1 is SGHDT and CDR2 YYEEEE. J lost 0 bases, V lost 2 bases, and 10 bases had no gene match. The CDR3 sequence is CASSLEPNRGMNTEAFF. CDR3 nucleotides: TGTGCCAGCAGCTTAGAGCCAAACAGGGGCATGAACACTGAAGCTTTCTTT.

This clone has only one observation. The chain employs TRBV3-1 (or the pseudogene TRBV3-2) and TRBJ2-1; D is unresolved. This CDR3 is built from 15 residues. The germline gives CDR1 LGHDT, CDR2 YNNKEL (reference sequence). V was cut by 2 bases and J by 1 base, with 9 bases left in between. CDR3 DNA: TGTGCCAGCAGCCAACAGGTTGGATCCTACAATGAGCAGTTCTTC. This gives the protein CASSQQVGSYNEQFF.

This clone occurred a few times. The chain uses TRBV19 and TRBJ1-1; TRBD1 agrees at 9 bases. J gave up 5 bases and V 4 bases, and 11 bases lay outside the gene matches. Germline CDR1 and CDR2: LNHDA and SQIVND (reference sequence). This CDR3 comprises 16 residues. CDR3 nucleotides: TGTGCCAGTAGTACCCACCACGGGACAGGGCGAACTGAAGCTTTCTTT. Amino acids: CASSTHHGTGRTEAFF.

The chain uses TRBV7-2 and TRBJ2-7, with D possibly TRBD2 on 5 matching bases. V was pared by 8 bases and J by 4 bases, with 18 bases between. Germline V gene lookup returns CDR1 SGHTA and CDR2 FQGNSA. The CDR3 is 14 amino acids. CDR3 bases: TGTGCCAGCGCCTTCGCCCCGAGGGAGTACGAGCAGTACTTC. It is translated as CASAFAPREYEQYF.

V gene TRBV9 combines with J gene TRBJ1-5; D remains unclear. The CDR3 totals 17 residues. V gave up 0 bases and J gave up 12 bases, with 25 bases separating them. From germline, CDR1 is SGDLS and CDR2 YYNGEE. Here the CDR3 reads CASSVVSVRKAITHQHF. The CDR3 region has the DNA TGTGCCAGCAGCGTAGTCAGTGTCAGGAAAGCAATCACACACCAGCATTTT.

The chain employs TRBV27 and TRBJ1-1; TRBD1 matches 8 bases. From germline, CDR1 is MNHEY and CDR2 SMNVEV (reference sequence). The CDR3 runs to 12 residues. Losses at the gene ends were 6 bases for V and 8 bases for J; bases not matched to a gene: 5. CDR3 region: CASRPTGGEAFF. The CDR3, as DNA: TGTGCCAGCAGACCCACAGGGGGAGAAGCTTTCTTT.

The chain uses TRBV14 and TRBJ2-7, with 10 bases identical to TRBD2. CDR3 length: 15 amino acids. Germline CDR1 is SGHDN and CDR2 is FVKESK. The V gene end was trimmed by 6 bases and the J gene end by 0 bases; junction bases not matched to a gene: 5. In DNA form, the CDR3 reads TGTGCCAGCAGACCAACTAGCGGGAACTCCTACGAGCAGTACTTC. Its protein is CASRPTSGNSYEQYF. The whole variable domain, remainder taken from reference TRBV14 and TRBJ2-7, is EAGVTQFPSHSVIEKGQTVTLRCDPISGHDNLYWYRRVMGKEIKFLLHFVKESKQDESGMPNNRFLAERTGGTYSTLKVQPAELEDSGVYFCASRPTSGNSYEQYFGPGTRLTVT.

Concerning this clone itself: Other DNA sequences in this specimen translate into the identical CDR3. The rearrangement links TRBV11-2 to TRBJ2-3; tentatively, D is TRBD2 (6 bases). Germline CDR1 is SGHAT and CDR2 is FQNNGV. Trimming removed 5 bases from V and 6 bases from J, with 9 bases in between. CDR3 length: 12 residues. The CDR3 sequence: CASSPGGDTQYF. The CDR3 coding sequence is TGTGCCAGCAGCCCCGGAGGGGATACGCAGTATTTT.

The V and J genes are TRBV2 and TRBJ1-1; TRBD1 is a possible D gene (5 bases). Germline V gives CDR1 SNHLY, CDR2 FYNNEI. CDR3 length equals 15 residues. Trimming removed 5 bases at V and 4 bases at J, with 17 bases between. CDR3 sequence reads: CASSLPVGGGTEAFF. DNA of the CDR3: TGTGCCAGCAGTCTCCCCGTTGGGGGAGGCACTGAAGCTTTCTTT.

The chain has TRBV7-8 and TRBJ2-2; 7 nucleotides match TRBD1. Germline trimming cut 2 bases from V and 8 bases from J; bases unmatched to any gene: 14. Germline V gene data show CDR1 as SGHVS and CDR2 as FQNEAQ. This CDR3 is built from 17 residues. Here the CDR3 DNA reads TGTGCCAGCAGCTTAAGGAAAGGACAGGCACCCTTAGGGGAGCTGTTTTTT. Translation gives CASSLRKGQAPLGELFF. The entire variable domain, with the rest obtained from reference TRBV7-8 and TRBJ2-2, is as follows: GAGVSQSPRYKVAKRGQDVALRCDPISGHVSLFWYQQALGQGPEFLTYFQNEAQLDKSGLPSDRFFAERPEGSVSTLKIQRTQQEDSAVYLCASSLRKGQAPLGELFFGEGSRLTVL.

The chain links TRBV10-3 to TRBJ2-3; a possible D gene is TRBD2 (6 bases). The V gene lost 6 bases and the J gene lost 3 bases, with 16 bases spanning the gap. This CDR3 contains 15 residues. Germline values: CDR1 ENHRY, CDR2 SYGVKD. CDR3 in DNA: TGTGCCATCAGAGCCGGGACTCATGGAACAGATACGCAGTATTTT. This codes for CAIRAGTHGTDTQYF.

The V and J genes are TRBV5-8 and TRBJ1-6; the match to TRBD1 covers 10 bases. Per germline, CDR1 SGHTS and CDR2 YDEGEE. CDR3 length equals 15 residues. The junction had 9 bases not matched to a gene; V was cut back by 6 bases and J by 9 bases. The CDR3 coding sequence is TGTGCCAGCAATTTCCGGGACAGGGGTTTTTCACCCCTCCACTTT. This encodes CASNFRDRGFSPLHF.

CDR3 nucleotides: TGTGCCAGCTCACCACCGACAGGGACCGATGGCTACACCTTC. This codes for CASSPPTGTDGYTF. V usage is TRBV18 and J usage is TRBJ1-2; 7 bases match TRBD1. This CDR3 region has 14 residues. CDR1 is KGHSH and CDR2 is LQKENI in the germline V gene. Losses at the gene ends were 0 bases for V and 6 bases for J; bases not matched to a gene: 4.

The chain couples TRBV11-2 to TRBJ1-1, with 7 bases lining up with TRBD1. J was trimmed by 5 bases and V by 3 bases; bases with no gene match: 6. The germline V gene has CDR1 SGHAT and CDR2 FQNNGV. The CDR3 is 14 residues long. CDR3 in amino acids: CASSFLQGETEAFF. CDR3 nucleotides: TGTGCCAGCAGCTTCCTTCAGGGGGAAACTGAAGCTTTCTTT.

The V and J genes are TRBV3-1 (or the pseudogene TRBV3-2) and TRBJ2-2, with TRBD2 as a possible D gene (7 bases). Germline V gene data show CDR1 as LGHDT and CDR2 as YNNKEL (reference sequence). This CDR3 has 15 residues. Between the trimmed V and J ends, which lost 6 bases and 4 bases, there was a span of 15 bases. The CDR3 DNA sequence: TGTGCCAGCAGGTCTAGGGGGGGAGCCACCGGGGAGCTGTTTTTT. This gives the protein CASRSRGGATGELFF.

The chain employs TRBV15 and TRBJ1-5, with D unclear. CDR1 is LNHNV and CDR2 is YYDKDF in the germline V gene (reference sequence). CDR3 length: 14 amino acids. Trimming left V 0 bases short and J 3 bases short, with 6 bases between. The CDR3 loop reads CATSRDLVNQPQHF. The CDR3 DNA sequence: TGTGCCACCAGCAGAGATCTAGTCAATCAGCCCCAGCATTTT.

This rearrangement joins TRBV5-1 to TRBJ2-5, with a weak D call TRBD1 (5 bases). V shed 2 bases and J shed 3 bases, with 8 bases lying between them. In germline, CDR1 is SGHRS, CDR2 YFSETQ. The CDR3 runs 13 residues. Here the CDR3 DNA reads TGCGCCAGCAGCTTCGCGACAGAAGAGACCCAGTACTTC. Its protein is CASSFATEETQYF.

The chain recombines TRBV7-3 with TRBJ2-2; D is ambiguous. The CDR3 loop spans 14 amino acids. Trimming pared 4 bases from V and 1 base from J, leaving 7 bases between. Germline CDR1 SGHTA, CDR2 FQGTGA. In nucleotides, the CDR3 is TGTGCCAGCAGCTCGGTCGGGAACACCGGGGAGCTGTTTTTT. Amino acids: CASSSVGNTGELFF.

The chain joins TRBV6-2 or TRBV6-3 to TRBJ2-4; maybe TRBD1 (6 bases). CDR1 and CDR2 (germline): MNHEY, SVGEGT. The CDR3 spans 14 residues. V was pared by 5 bases and J by 1 base, with 9 bases between. For the CDR3, the DNA is TGTGCCAGCAGTCAACAGGGCGCCAAAAACATTCAGTACTTC. This gives the protein CASSQQGAKNIQYF.

V and J are TRBV4-1 and TRBJ2-7; TRBD2 matches at 8 bases. The ends lost 3 bases at V and 9 bases at J; junction bases unmatched: 16. The CDR3 spans 16 residues. Germline V gene lookup returns CDR1 MGHRA and CDR2 YSYEKL. The CDR3 protein is CASSQPSAGGAGVQYF. The CDR3 nucleotides read TGCGCCAGCAGCCAGCCCTCGGCGGGGGGTGCGGGAGTGCAGTACTTC.

V and J are TRBV27 and TRBJ2-1; 13 bases match TRBD2. V shed 5 bases, J shed 0 bases, and the junction held 10 bases outside the gene matches. This CDR3 has 19 amino acids. Germline values: CDR1 MNHEY, CDR2 SMNVEV (reference sequence). In DNA form, the CDR3 reads TGTGCCAGCAGTCCGGGACTAGCGGGGCTAGAGAGCTCCTACAATGAGCAGTTCTTC. Translation: CASSPGLAGLESSYNEQFF.

This chain links TRBV27 with TRBJ2-1; D gene unclear. V lost 6 bases and J lost 1, with 7 bases in between. Germline CDR1 reads MNHEY; CDR2 reads SMNVEV (reference sequence). The CDR3 loop spans 13 amino acids. CDR3: CASRERSYNEQFF. As DNA, the CDR3 is TGTGCCAGCAGGGAGCGTTCCTACAATGAGCAGTTCTTC.

This clone was seen a few times. The chain couples TRBV6-5 to TRBJ2-7, with 9 bases lining up with TRBD2. Germline assignment: CDR1 MNHEY and CDR2 SVGAGI. Trimming removed 4 bases from V and 4 bases from J; junction bases left unmatched: 8. The CDR3 contains 15 residues. The CDR3 protein is CASSLREGFFYEQYF. In DNA, the CDR3 is TGTGCCAGCAGTTTGCGGGAGGGATTCTTTTACGAGCAGTACTTC.

The chain employs TRBV6-6 and TRBJ1-4, with unresolved D. From germline, CDR1 is MNHNY and CDR2 SVGAGI (reference sequence). This CDR3 is 15 amino acids long. Trimming pared 2 bases from V and 4 bases from J, leaving 11 bases between. The CDR3 bases are TGTGCCAGCAGTTACCCGGTTCGGAGTAATGAAAAACTGTTTTTT. Translated: CASSYPVRSNEKLFF.

This clone was recorded once. This rearrangement joins TRBV14 to TRBJ2-2, with 10 nucleotides matching TRBD1. The V gene's germline CDR1 is SGHDN and CDR2 FVKESK. The CDR3 covers 17 residues. V lost 4 bases to trimming and J lost 4 bases; unmatched junction nucleotides: 9. The CDR3 nucleotides read TGTGCCAGCAGCCCGTACCCCGGGACAGGGGCCACCGGGGAGCTGTTTTTT. Protein: CASSPYPGTGATGELFF.